Shown below are 6 T cell receptor delta chains from a single sample sequenced in a study of gamma-delta T cells after stem cell transplantation. TCRdb reanalysed the RT-PCR reads via CATT. The sample shows about 15,000 delta-chain clones, about 9.8% of them seen only once. The sequencing sample was made of gamma-delta T cells. The receptors originated from a human donor. It is not recorded whose cells these are; they may come from a transplant donor.

This clone was counted ten times or more. TCRdb assigns this DNA the protein of a much larger clone, which departs from its translation at residue 4; this likely reflects a read error, and the protein shown comes from translating the DNA. The chain recombines TRDV2 with TRDJ1; TRDD3 aligns across 13 bases. Germline values: CDR1 GEAIGNYY, CDR2 EKD. This CDR3 region has 18 residues. The V gene end was trimmed by 4 bases and the J gene end by 1 base; junction bases not matched to a gene: 11. CDR3 loop: CACESLLGDTRVTDKLIF. CDR3 coding DNA: TGTGCCTGTGAGTCATTACTGGGGGATACGCGTGTCACCGATAAACTCATCTTT.

This clone was seen at least ten times. It is likely a read error: a sequence one base away is far more abundant. Different DNA sequences within this sample yield the same CDR3. V and J are TRDV2 and TRDJ1; the match to TRDD3 covers 9 bases. V lost 0 bases, J lost 1 base, and 20 bases stayed unmatched. CDR3 length: 21 amino acids. Per the germline V gene, CDR1 is GEAIGNYY and CDR2 is EKD. Here the CDR3 DNA reads TGTGCCTGTGACACCGTTGAGTCCAACCTGCGTACTGGGGGACTCACCGATAAACTCATCTTT. It translates to CACDTVESNLRTGGLTDKLIF.

Notes on this clone: Compared with germline, one end of the junction differs, possibly owing to a read error. Other DNA sequences of this sample code for an identical CDR3. The chain recombines TRDV2 with TRDJ3, with 11 bases matching TRDD3. The CDR3 covers 20 residues. The germline gives CDR1 GEAIGNYY, CDR2 EKD. The CDR3 region has the DNA TGTGCCTGTGAACTAGTCCTGGGGGATACAAGCTCCTGGGACACCCGCCAGATGTTTTTC. It yields the protein CACELVLGDTSSWDTRQMFF.

This clone was found a few times. A far larger clone lies a single base away; this is likely a read error. Other nucleotide sequences from this sample produce the same CDR3. The CDR3 coding sequence is TGTGCCTGTGATAGACTACTGGGGGATACGCGGGCCGATAAACTCATCTTT. Protein product: CACDRLLGDTRADKLIF. The chain is built from TRDV2 and TRDJ1; TRDD3 aligns across 13 bases. Per germline, CDR1 GEAIGNYY and CDR2 EKD. The CDR3 is 17 amino acids. The trim removed 4 bases at V and 3 bases at J, leaving 10 bases unmatched.

This clone appeared a few times. Possible read error: a much larger clone is one base away. V is TRDV2 and J is TRDJ1, with D unclear. The CDR3 consists of 17 residues. Germline-derived CDR1 and CDR2 are GEAIGNYY and EKD. The CDR3 here is CAFDTGVERAYTDKLIF. DNA of the CDR3: TGTGCCTTTGACACAGGCGTGGAGCGGGCCTACACCGATAAACTCATCTTT.

This clone was seen many times. The protein TCRdb gives is from a much larger clone and does not agree with this DNA's translation at residue 4, likely a read error; the protein shown here comes from the DNA. The rearrangement uses TRDV2 and TRDJ1; the match to TRDD3 covers 11 bases. Germline V gene data show CDR1 as GEAIGNYY and CDR2 as EKD. V shed 5 bases and J 1 base; nucleotides not matched to a gene: 11. This CDR3 has 17 amino acids. The CDR3 DNA sequence: TGTGCCTGTGTCTCTCTCATGGGGGATACGGTCACCGATAAACTCATCTTT. This codes for CACVSLMGDTVTDKLIF.